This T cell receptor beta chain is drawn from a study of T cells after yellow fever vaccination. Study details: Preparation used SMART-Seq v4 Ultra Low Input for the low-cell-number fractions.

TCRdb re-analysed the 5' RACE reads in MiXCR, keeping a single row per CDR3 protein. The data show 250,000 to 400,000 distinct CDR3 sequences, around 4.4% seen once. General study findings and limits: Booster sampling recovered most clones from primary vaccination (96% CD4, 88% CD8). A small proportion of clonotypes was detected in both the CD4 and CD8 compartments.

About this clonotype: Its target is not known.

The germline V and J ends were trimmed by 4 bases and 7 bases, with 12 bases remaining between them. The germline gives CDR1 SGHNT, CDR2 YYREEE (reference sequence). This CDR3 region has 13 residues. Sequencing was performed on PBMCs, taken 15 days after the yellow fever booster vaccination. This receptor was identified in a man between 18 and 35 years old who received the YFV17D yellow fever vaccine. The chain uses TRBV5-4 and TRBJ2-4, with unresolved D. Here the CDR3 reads CASSIHAGNIQYF. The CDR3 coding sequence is TGTGCCAGCAGCATACACGCCGGGAACATTCAGTACTTC.